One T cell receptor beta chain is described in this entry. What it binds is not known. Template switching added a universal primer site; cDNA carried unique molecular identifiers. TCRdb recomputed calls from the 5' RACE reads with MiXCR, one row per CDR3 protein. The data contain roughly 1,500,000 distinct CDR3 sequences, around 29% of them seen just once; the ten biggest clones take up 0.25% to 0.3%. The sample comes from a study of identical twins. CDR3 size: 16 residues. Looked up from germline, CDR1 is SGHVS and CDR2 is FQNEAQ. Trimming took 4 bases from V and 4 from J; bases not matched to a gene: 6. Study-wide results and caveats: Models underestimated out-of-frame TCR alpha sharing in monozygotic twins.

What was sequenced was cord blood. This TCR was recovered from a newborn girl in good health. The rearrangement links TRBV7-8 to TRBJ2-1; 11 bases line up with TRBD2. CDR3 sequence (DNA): TGTGCCAGCAGCTGGGGGACTAGCGGAGTATACAATGAGCAGTTCTTC. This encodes CASSWGTSGVYNEQFF. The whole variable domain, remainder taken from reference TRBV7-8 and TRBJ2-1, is GAGVSQSPRYKVAKRGQDVALRCDPISGHVSLFWYQQALGQGPEFLTYFQNEAQLDKSGLPSDRFFAERPEGSVSTLKIQRTQQEDSAVYLCASSWGTSGVYNEQFFGPGTRLTVL.